A selection of T cell receptor beta chains follows, all from one sample in a study of CD8 T cells in ankylosing spondylitis. Each CDR3 protein gets one entry after TCRdb re-called the 5' RACE reads with MiXCR. The table includes around 150,000 distinct CDR3 sequences, approximately 10% detected once. Sequenced: blood, either unsorted or a sorted T cell fraction (not recorded which). These receptors were obtained from a male donor with ankylosing spondylitis or in good health (not recorded which). CDR3s include the opening cysteine and the closing phenylalanine or tryptophan. Fields, in order: D gene, clone size, V gene, J gene, CDR3 DNA, CDR3 protein. A D gene is named only where the DNA matches it firmly. Clone size is given for some rows only: seen once, a few or many times, or a class if the clone is expanded.

.	few	TRBV5-4	TRBJ2-5	TGTGCCAGCAGCTTGGAGGCGGGCGGTTCGACCCAGTACTTC	CASSLEAGGSTQYF
TRBD1	many	TRBV5-1	TRBJ1-4	TGCGCCAGCAGCGAATCGGGACAGGGGTCTAATGAAAAACTGTTTTTT	CASSESGQGSNEKLFF
.	.	TRBV20-1	TRBJ2-2	TGCAGTGCTAGACCTCGGGGGGACAGGGAGCTGTTTTTT	CSARPRGDRELFF
TRBD1	many	TRBV11-2	TRBJ2-2	TGTGCCAGCAGCCCTCGCGGAACAGGGGTTACGAACACCGGGGAGCTGTTTTTT	CASSPRGTGVTNTGELFF
TRBD1	few	TRBV12-3/TRBV12-4	TRBJ1-4	TGTGCCAGCAGCCCCCGGACAGGGGGCGAAGGAAAACTGTTTTTT	CASSPRTGGEGKLFF
.	.	TRBV6-1	TRBJ2-1	TGTGCCAGCAGTGATGGGGGCGCTCGTTACAATGAGCAGTTCTTC	CASSDGGARYNEQFF
.	many	TRBV7-9	TRBJ2-1	TGTGCCAGCAGCTTAGGTTCCGCACGCCTCTCCTACAATGAGCAGTTCTTC	CASSLGSARLSYNEQFF
.	.	TRBV7-8	TRBJ1-3	TGTGCCAGCAGCTTCGGGGTAAAGGGCTCTGGAAACACCATATATTTT	CASSFGVKGSGNTIYF
.	.	TRBV10-3	TRBJ2-1	TGTGCCATCAGTGAGGACGGACGGTCCCGGAATGAGCAGTTCTTC	CAISEDGRSRNEQFF
.	many	TRBV5-1	TRBJ1-1	TGCGCCAGCAGCTCTGAGGGTTCTGAAGCTTTCTTT	CASSSEGSEAFF
.	many	TRBV5-4	TRBJ2-7	TGTGCCAGCAGCTTGGAGGGTGTTAAAGCGGGCGAGCAGTACTTC	CASSLEGVKAGEQYF
.	.	TRBV29-1	TRBJ2-5	TGCAGCGTCCGACGGACCCAAGAGACCCAGTACTTC	CSVRRTQETQYF
TRBD1	.	TRBV5-1	TRBJ2-7	TGCGCCACCAGCCCCCTCCGGACAGGGAATTCCTACGAGCAGTACTTC	CATSPLRTGNSYEQYF
.	few	TRBV7-9	TRBJ2-5	TGTGCCAGCAGCTTAGGGTTGACGTACCAAGAGACCCAGTACTTC	CASSLGLTYQETQYF
TRBD1	many	TRBV5-5	TRBJ2-7	TGTGCCAGCAGCCCAGGGACAGGCAACTCCTACGAGCAGTACTTC	CASSPGTGNSYEQYF
.	many	TRBV6-5	TRBJ1-5	TGTGCCAGCAGTTACTCGACAGACAGAAATCAGCCCCAGCATTTT	CASSYSTDRNQPQHF
.	few	TRBV5-1	TRBJ2-5	TGCGCCAGCAGCTTGGAAGGGAAGGGGGTCCCAGAGACCCAGTACTTC	CASSLEGKGVPETQYF
.	.	TRBV2	TRBJ1-2	TGTGCCAGCAGTGAAGGGACAGCCAAGACCTTC	CASSEGTAKTF
TRBD2	many	TRBV29-1	TRBJ2-7	TGCAGCGTTGCCGCGACTAGCGGGTTTAGCTCCTACGAGCAGTACTTC	CSVAATSGFSSYEQYF
.	many	TRBV7-9	TRBJ1-1	TGTGCCAGCAGCTTAGTACAGGTGAACACTGAAGCTTTCTTT	CASSLVQVNTEAFF
.	once	TRBV5-1	TRBJ1-6	TGCGCCAGCAGCTTGCTTCAGGGCTATAATTCACCCCTCCACTTT	CASSLLQGYNSPLHF
.	.	TRBV11-3	TRBJ2-2	TGTGCCAGCAGCCATGCCAGGACCGGGGAGCTGTTTTTT	CASSHARTGELFF
.	.	TRBV6-1	TRBJ2-5	TGTGCCAGCAGTGAATTCCCCCGGACGCGGCAAGAGACCCAGTACTTC	CASSEFPRTRQETQYF
.	few	TRBV5-1	TRBJ2-1	TGCGCCAGCAGCTTGGGGGGGGGGCGGATCAATGAGCAGTTCTTC	CASSLGGGRINEQFF